The source of this T cell receptor (beta chain) is a study of T-cell reconstitution after alpha-beta-depleted transplantation in children. Unique molecular identifiers were used to barcode this TCRbeta library. TCRdb ran MiXCR on the PCR reads and lists one entry per CDR3 protein. The profile shows over 550,000 distinct CDR3 sequences, under 12% of them singletons. V shed 5 bases and J shed 3 bases, with 21 bases lying between them. Germline CDR1 LGHNT, CDR2 FRNRAP. This CDR3 has 17 amino acids. This clonotype was sampled from a human donor who donated a stem cell graft to a child with acute myeloid leukemia. V is TRBV12-5 and J is TRBJ2-3, with D possibly being TRBD1 or TRBD2 (6 bases each). The sequencing here drew on PBMCs from the stem cell graft donor, taken from the stem cell graft. DNA for the CDR3: TGTGCTAGTGGTCCCTACTCCGGGGGCGGAAAAACAGATACGCAGTATTTT. As protein: CASGPYSGGGKTDTQYF.